This T cell receptor (beta chain) comes out of a study of vaccination and CD4 T cells after COVID-19. Study at large: There were six male and four female convalescents, and two of them were Hispanic. Control wells got either CEFX epitopes, HIV-1 Nef peptides, or no peptide at all. Whole-study findings and limits: From a median of about 21 to 40, SARS-CoV-2-reactive clonotypes increased, though not significantly.

With V trimmed by 9 bases and J by 3 bases, 3 bases remained unmatched. Germline V lookup: CDR1 MNHNS, CDR2 SASEGT. The CDR3 runs to 13 residues. Treatment given: roughly 10-day PBMC culture with coronavirus spike peptide pools or control peptides (ViraFEST assay). ViraFEST expanded antigen-specific T cells with peptide pools, then sequenced TCRs. Sequenced with the Oncomine TCR Beta short-read assay was DNA taken from cultured CD4+ T cells. TCRdb reprocessed the PCR reads with MiXCR, giving one entry per CDR3 protein. The table has thousands of distinct CDR3 sequences, around 70% seen once. With respect to this clonotype: Its antigen is not identified.

The V call is TRBV6-1, the J call TRBJ2-2; 8 bases fit TRBD2. The sequence came from a human donor who had recovered from COVID-19. The sequenced sample was CD4+ T cells from blood, cultured in vitro. Here the CDR3 DNA reads TGTGCCAGGGGACTAGTGGACACCGGGGAGCTGTTTTTT. Translation gives CARGLVDTGELFF.